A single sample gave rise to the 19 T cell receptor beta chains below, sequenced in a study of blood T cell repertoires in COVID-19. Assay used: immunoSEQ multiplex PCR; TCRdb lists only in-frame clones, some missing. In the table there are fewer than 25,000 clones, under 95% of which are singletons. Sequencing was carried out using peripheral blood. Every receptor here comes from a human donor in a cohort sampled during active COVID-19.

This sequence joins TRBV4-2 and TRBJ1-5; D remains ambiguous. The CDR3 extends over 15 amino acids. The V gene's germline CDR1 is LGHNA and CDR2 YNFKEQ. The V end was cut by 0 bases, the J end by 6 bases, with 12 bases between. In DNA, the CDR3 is TGTGCCAGCAGCCAAGAGATGAGGGTTGGTCAGCCCCAGCATTTT. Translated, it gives CASSQEMRVGQPQHF.

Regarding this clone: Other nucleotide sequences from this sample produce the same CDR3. DNA of the CDR3: TGTGCCAGCTCACCCGGGACTAGCGGGTACAATGAGCAGTTCTTC. Amino acid sequence: CASSPGTSGYNEQFF. This chain connects TRBV18 to TRBJ2-1; the match to TRBD2 covers 12 bases. V was pared by 3 bases and J by 4 bases, with 1 base of the junction left unmatched. This CDR3 has 15 residues. Per germline, CDR1 KGHSH and CDR2 LQKENI. The full variable domain, its missing parts supplied by reference TRBV18 and TRBJ2-1, is NAGVMQNPRHLVRRRGQEARLRCSPMKGHSHVYWYRQLPEEGLKFMVYLQKENIIDESGMPKERFSAEFPKEGPSILRIQQVVRGDSAAYFCASSPGTSGYNEQFFGPGTRLTVL.

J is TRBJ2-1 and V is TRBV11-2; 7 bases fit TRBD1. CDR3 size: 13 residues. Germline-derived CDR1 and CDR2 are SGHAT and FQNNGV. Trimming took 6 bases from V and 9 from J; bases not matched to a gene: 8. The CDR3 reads CASRSTGEGEQFF. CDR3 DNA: TGTGCCAGCAGATCAACAGGGGAAGGTGAGCAGTTCTTC.

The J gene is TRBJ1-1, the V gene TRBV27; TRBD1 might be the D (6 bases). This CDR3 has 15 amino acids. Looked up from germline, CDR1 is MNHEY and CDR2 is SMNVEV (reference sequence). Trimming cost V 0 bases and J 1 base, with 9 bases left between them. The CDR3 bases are TGTGCCAGCAGTTTATCGAGGGGGACGAACACTGAAGCTTTCTTT. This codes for CASSLSRGTNTEAFF.

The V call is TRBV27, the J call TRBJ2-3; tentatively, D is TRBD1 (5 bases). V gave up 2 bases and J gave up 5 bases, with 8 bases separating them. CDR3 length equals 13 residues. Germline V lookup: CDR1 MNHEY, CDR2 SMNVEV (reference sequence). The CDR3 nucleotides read TGTGCCAGCAGTTTAACAGGTTTAGATACGCAGTATTTT. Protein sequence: CASSLTGLDTQYF.

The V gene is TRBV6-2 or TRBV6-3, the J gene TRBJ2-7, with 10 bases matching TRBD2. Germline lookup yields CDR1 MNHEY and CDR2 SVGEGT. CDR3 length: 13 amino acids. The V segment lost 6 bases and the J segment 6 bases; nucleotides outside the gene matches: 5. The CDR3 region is CASSLAGASEQYV. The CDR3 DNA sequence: TGTGCCAGCAGCCTAGCGGGAGCTAGCGAGCAGTACGTC.

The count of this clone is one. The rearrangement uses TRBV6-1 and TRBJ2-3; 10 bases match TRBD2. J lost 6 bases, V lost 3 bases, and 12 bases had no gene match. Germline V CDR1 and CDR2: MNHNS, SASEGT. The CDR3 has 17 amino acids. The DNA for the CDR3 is TGTGCCAGCAGTGACGTAGCGGGGGGTCAGGGAGGGGATACGCAGTATTTT. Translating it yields CASSDVAGGQGGDTQYF.

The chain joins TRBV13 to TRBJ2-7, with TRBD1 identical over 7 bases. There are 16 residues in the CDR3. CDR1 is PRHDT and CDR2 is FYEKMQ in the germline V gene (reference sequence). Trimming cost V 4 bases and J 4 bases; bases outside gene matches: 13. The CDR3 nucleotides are TGTGCCAGCAGCTCGACAAGGGGGCTCATCCCTTACGAGCAGTACGTC. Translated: CASSSTRGLIPYEQYV.

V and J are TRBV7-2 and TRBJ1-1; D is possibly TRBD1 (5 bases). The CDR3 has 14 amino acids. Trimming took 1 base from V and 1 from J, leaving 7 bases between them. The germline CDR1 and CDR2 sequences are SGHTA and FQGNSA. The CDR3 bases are TGTGCCAGCAGCTTAGGGAGGGGGAACACTGAAGCTTTCTTT. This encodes CASSLGRGNTEAFF.

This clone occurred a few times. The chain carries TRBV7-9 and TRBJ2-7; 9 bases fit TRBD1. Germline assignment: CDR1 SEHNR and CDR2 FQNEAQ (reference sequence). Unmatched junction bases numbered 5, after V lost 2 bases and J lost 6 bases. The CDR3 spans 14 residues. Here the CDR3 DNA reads TGTGCCAGCAGCTTAAGAGGGACAGGGTTCGAGCAGTACTTC. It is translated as CASSLRGTGFEQYF.

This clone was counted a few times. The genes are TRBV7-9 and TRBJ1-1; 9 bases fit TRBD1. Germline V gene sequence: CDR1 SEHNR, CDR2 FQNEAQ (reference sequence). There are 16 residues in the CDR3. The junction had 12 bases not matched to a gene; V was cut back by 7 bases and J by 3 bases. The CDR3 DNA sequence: TGTGCCAGCACACCGCACCGGGACAGGGCGGACACTGAAGCTTTCTTT. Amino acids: CASTPHRDRADTEAFF.

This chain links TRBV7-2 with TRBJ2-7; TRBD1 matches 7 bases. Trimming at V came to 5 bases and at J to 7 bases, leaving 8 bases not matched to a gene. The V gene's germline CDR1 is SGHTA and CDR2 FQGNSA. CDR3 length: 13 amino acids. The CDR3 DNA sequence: TGTGCCAGCAGCCAAGGACAGGTGGGGGAGCAGTACTTC. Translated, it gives CASSQGQVGEQYF.

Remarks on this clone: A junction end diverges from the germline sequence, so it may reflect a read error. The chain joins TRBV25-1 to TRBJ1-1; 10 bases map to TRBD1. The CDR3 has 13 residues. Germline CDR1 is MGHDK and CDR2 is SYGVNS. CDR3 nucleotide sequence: TGTGCCAGCAGTGAATATTCGGGGGACAGGGGAACCTTT. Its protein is CASSEYSGDRGTF.

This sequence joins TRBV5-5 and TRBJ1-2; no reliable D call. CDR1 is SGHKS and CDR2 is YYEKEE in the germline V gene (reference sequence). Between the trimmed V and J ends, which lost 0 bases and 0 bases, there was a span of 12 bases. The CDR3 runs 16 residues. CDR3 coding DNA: TGTGCCAGCAGCTTGGTTCAGTCAACAGCTAACTATGGCTACACCTTC. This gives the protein CASSLVQSTANYGYTF.

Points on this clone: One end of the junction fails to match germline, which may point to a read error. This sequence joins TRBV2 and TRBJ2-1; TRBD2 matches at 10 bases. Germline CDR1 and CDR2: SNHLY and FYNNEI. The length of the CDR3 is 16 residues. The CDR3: CASREVRTSGWNEQFF. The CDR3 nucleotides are TGTGCCAGCAGAGAAGTGAGGACTAGCGGTTGGAATGAGCAGTTCTTC.

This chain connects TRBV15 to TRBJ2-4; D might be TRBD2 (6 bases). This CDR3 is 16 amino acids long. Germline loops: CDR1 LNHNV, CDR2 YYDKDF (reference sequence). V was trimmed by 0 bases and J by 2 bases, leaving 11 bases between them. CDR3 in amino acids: CATSREGGIPKNIQYF. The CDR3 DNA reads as TGTGCCACCAGCAGAGAAGGCGGGATTCCCAAAAACATTCAGTACTTC.

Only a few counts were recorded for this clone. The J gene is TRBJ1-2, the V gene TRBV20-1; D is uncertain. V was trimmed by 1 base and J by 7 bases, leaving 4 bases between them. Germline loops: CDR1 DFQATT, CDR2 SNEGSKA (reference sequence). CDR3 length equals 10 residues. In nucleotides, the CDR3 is TGCAGTGCTAGAGTAGCTGGCTACACCTTC. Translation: CSARVAGYTF.

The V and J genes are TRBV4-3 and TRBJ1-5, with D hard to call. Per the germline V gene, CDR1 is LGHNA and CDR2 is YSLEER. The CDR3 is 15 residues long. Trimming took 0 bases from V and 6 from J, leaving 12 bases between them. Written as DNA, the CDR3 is TGCGCCAGCAGCCAAGATCTAACAGACGGTCAGCCCCAGCATTTT. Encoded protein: CASSQDLTDGQPQHF.

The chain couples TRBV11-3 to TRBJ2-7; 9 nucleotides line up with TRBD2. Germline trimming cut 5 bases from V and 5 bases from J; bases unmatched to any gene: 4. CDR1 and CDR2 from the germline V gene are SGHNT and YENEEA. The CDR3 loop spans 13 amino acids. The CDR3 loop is CASSRGGANEQYF. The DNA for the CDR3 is TGTGCCAGCAGCCGCGGGGGGGCGAACGAGCAGTACTTC.